This TCR beta chain is drawn from a study of blood T cell repertoires in COVID-19. Across the study: The United States, Italy and Spain provided the acute and convalescent COVID-19 samples. PBMCs, B-cell-depleted T cells, or T cells provided the cDNA or gDNA that made up the material.

Study processing details: For nucleated cells, counts were estimated from reference gene primer amplification. The table came from immunoSEQ multiplex PCR; TCRdb's copy has only in-frame clones and leaves some out. Clonal size and the V and J genes are those of that table, whereas D and trimming came from the DNA. The repertoire holds under 200,000 clones, with about 90% as singletons. The V gene's germline CDR1 is MNHEY and CDR2 SVGAGI. V shed 4 bases and J shed 2 bases, with 14 bases lying between them. This CDR3 has 16 amino acids. The chain combines TRBV6-5 with TRBJ1-4; D call uncertain. The source of this sequence is a man aged 55-75 years with active or convalescent COVID-19. The sample was peripheral blood. DNA for the CDR3: TGTGCCAGCAGTTCCTTCAGCGCCGGGACTAATGAAAAACTGTTTTTT. Translating it yields CASSSFSAGTNEKLFF.